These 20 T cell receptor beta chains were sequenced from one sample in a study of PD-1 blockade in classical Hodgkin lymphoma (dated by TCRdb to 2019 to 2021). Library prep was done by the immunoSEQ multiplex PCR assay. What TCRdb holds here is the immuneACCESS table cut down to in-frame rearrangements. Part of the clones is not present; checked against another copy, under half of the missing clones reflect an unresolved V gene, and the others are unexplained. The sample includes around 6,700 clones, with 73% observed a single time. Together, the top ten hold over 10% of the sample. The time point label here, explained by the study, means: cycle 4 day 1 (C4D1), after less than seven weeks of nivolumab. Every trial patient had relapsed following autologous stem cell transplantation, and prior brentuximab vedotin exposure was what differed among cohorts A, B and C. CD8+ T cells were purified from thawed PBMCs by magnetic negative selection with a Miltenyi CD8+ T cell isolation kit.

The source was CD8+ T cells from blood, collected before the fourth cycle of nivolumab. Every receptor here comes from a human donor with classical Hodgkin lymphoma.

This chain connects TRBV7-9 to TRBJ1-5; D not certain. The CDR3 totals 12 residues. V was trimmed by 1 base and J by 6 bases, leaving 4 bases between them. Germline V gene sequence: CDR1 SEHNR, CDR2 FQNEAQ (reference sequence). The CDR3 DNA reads TGTGCCAGCAGCTTAGAGGGTCAGCCCCAGCATTTT. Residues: CASSLEGQPQHF.

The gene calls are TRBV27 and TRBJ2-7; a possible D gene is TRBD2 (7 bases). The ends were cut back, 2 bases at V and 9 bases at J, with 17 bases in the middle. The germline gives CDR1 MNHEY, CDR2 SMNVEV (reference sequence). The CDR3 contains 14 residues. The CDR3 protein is CASSLRGAPPWQYF. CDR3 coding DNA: TGTGCCAGCAGTTTACGGGGGGCGCCCCCGTGGCAGTACTTC.

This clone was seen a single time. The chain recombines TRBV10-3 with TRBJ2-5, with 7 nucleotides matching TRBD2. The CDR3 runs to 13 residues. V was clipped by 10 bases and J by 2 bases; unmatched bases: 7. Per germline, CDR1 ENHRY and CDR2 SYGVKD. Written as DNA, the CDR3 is TGTGCCACGGTAGCGGGCCGGCAAGAGACCCAGTACTTC. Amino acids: CATVAGRQETQYF.

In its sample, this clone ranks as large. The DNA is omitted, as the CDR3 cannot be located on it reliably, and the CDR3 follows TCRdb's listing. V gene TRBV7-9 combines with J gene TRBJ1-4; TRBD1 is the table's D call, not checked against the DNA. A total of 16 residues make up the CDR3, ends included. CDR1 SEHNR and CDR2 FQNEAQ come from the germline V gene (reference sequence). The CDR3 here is CASSSSRTGGNEKLFF.

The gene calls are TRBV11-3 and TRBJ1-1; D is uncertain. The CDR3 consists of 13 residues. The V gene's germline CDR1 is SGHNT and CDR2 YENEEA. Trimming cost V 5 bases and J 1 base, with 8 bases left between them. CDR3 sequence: CASSLRENTEAFF. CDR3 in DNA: TGTGCCAGCAGCCTCCGGGAGAACACTGAAGCTTTCTTT. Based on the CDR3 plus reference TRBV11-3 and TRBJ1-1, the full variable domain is EAGVVQSPRYKIIEKKQPVAFWCNPISGHNTLYWYLQNLGQGPELLIRYENEEAVDDSQLPKDRFSAERLKGVDSTLKIQPAELGDSAVYLCASSLRENTEAFFGQGTRLTVV.

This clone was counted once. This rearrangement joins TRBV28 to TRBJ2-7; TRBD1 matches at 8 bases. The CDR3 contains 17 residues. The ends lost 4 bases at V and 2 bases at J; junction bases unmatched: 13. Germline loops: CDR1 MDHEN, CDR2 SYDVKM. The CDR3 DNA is TGTGCCAGCAGTTGGGGACAGGTAGGATGGTACCCCTACGAGCAGTACTTC. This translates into CASSWGQVGWYPYEQYF.

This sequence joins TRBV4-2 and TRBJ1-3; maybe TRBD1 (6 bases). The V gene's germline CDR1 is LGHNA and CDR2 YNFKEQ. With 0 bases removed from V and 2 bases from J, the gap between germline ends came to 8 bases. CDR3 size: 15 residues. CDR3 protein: CASSQEQGPGNTIYF. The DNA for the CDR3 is TGTGCCAGCAGCCAAGAACAGGGCCCTGGAAACACCATATATTTT.

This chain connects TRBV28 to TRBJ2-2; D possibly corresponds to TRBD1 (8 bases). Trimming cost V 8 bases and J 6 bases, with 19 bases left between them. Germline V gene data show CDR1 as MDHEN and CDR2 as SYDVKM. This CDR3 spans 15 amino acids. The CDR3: CASGSWTGRAGELFF. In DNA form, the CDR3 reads TGTGCCAGCGGTTCCTGGACAGGGAGGGCCGGGGAGCTGTTTTTT.

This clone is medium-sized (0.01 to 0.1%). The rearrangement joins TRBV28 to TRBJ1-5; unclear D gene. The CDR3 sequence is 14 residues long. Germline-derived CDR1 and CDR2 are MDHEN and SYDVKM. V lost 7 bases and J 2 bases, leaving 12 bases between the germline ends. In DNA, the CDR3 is TGTGCCAGCAATCGGGCCCTCGGCAATCAGCCCCAGCATTTT. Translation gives CASNRALGNQPQHF.

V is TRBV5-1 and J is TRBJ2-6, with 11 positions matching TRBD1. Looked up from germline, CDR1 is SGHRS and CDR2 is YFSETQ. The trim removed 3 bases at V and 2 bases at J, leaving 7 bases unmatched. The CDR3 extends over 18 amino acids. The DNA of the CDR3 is TGCGCCAGCAGCTCCTCGGGACAGGGGGGGACTGGGGCCAACGTCCTGACTTTC. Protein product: CASSSSGQGGTGANVLTF.

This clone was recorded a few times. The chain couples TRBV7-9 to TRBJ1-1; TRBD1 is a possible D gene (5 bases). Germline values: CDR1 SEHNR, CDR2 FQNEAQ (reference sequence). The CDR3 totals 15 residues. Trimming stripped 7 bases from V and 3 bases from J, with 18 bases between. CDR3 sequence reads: CASNNSPGWDTEAFF. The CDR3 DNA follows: TGTGCCAGCAACAACTCCCCAGGGTGGGACACTGAAGCTTTCTTT.

CDR3 coding DNA: TGTGCCAGCAGCGTAGAGCCGGGGATCAACAATGAGCAGTTCTTC. Translated: CASSVEPGINNEQFF. The chain employs TRBV9 and TRBJ2-1; tentative D call: TRBD2 (5 bases). Per germline, CDR1 SGDLS and CDR2 YYNGEE. The V gene lost 0 bases and the J gene lost 5 bases, with 12 bases spanning the gap. The CDR3 is 15 residues long.

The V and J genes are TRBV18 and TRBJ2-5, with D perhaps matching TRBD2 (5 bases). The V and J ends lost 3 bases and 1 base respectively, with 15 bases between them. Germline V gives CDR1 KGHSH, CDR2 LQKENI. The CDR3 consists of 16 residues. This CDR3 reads CASSPLIGESQETQYF. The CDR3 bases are TGTGCCAGCTCACCTTTAATCGGGGAGTCCCAAGAGACCCAGTACTTC. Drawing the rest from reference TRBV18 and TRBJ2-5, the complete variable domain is NAGVMQNPRHLVRRRGQEARLRCSPMKGHSHVYWYRQLPEEGLKFMVYLQKENIIDESGMPKERFSAEFPKEGPSILRIQQVVRGDSAAYFCASSPLIGESQETQYFGPGTRLLVL.

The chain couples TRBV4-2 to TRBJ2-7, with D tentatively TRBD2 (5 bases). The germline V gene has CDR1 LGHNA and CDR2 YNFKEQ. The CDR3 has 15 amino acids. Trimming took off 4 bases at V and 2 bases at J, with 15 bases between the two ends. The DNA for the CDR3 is TGTGCCAGCAGCCCCTTAGGTGGGAGTACCTACGAGCAGTACTTC. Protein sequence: CASSPLGGSTYEQYF.

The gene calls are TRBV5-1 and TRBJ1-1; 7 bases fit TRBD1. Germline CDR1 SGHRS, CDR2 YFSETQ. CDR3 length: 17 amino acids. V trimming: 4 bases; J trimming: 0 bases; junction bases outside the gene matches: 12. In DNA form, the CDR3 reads TGCGCCAGCAGCCGCCCATGGGGGACAGAGATGAACACTGAAGCTTTCTTT. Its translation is CASSRPWGTEMNTEAFF.

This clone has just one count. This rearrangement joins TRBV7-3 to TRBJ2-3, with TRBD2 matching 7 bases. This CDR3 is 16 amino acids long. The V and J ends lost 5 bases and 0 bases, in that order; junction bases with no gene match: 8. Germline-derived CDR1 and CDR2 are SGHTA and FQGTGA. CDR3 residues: CASSPGTTSSTDTQYF. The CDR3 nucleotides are TGTGCCAGCAGCCCCGGGACTACCTCAAGCACAGATACGCAGTATTTT.

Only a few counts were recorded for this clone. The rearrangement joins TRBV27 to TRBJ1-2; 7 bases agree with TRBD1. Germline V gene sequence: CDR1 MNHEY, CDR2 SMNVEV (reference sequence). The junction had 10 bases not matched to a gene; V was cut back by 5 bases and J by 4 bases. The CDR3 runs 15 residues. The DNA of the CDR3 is TGTGCCAGCAGTCAGAGGCTGGGACAGACCTATGGCTACACCTTC. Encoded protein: CASSQRLGQTYGYTF.

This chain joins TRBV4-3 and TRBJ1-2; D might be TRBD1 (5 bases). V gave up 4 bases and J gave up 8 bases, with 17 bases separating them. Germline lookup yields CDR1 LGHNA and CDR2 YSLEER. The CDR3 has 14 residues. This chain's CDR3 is CASSPSRGRNGYTF. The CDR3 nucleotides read TGCGCCAGCAGCCCCTCGAGGGGCAGGAACGGCTACACCTTC.

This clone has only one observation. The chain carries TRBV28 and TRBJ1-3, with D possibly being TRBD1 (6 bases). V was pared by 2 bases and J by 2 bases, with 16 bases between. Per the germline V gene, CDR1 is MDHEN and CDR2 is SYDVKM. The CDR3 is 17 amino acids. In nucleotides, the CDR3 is TGTGCCAGCAGTTTAAATCTCGGCAGGGACACTGGAAACACCATATATTTT. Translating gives CASSLNLGRDTGNTIYF.

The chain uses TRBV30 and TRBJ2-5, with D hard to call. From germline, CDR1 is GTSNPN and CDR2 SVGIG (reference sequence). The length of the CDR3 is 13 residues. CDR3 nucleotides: TGTGCATACCTTGGGGATTTTCAAGAGACCCAGTACTTC. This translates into CAYLGDFQETQYF.